This T cell receptor (beta chain) was recovered during a study of blood T cell repertoires in COVID-19. The overall study: Sites across the United States, Italy and Spain contributed samples from acute and convalescent COVID-19.

There are a few counts of this clone. Trimming shortened V by 3 bases and J by 7 bases, and 10 bases separated the two germline ends. CDR1 and CDR2 (germline): MGHRA, YSYEKL. CDR3 size: 13 residues. In the original analysis: Estimation of nucleated cell counts was performed using reference gene primer amplification. The data were produced by immunoSEQ multiplex PCR, yet TCRdb's version contains in-frame clones alone and is incomplete. V and J calls and clone size come straight from that table; D and trimming were deduced from the DNA. The sample lists 100,000 or so clones; approximately 85% were seen once.

The sequenced material came from peripheral blood. The TCR comes from a man aged 55-75 years with acute or convalescent COVID-19. This chain uses TRBV4-1 with TRBJ2-1; D is undetermined. DNA for the CDR3: TGCGCCAGCAGCCAGGCCCCTTGGAATGAGCAGTTCTTC. It codes for CASSQAPWNEQFF.